This note documents a single TCR beta chain sequence. What it binds is unknown. This table comes from immunoSEQ multiplex PCR, and its TCRdb copy is limited to in-frame clones, with some not included. There are about 360,000 clones in the sample; more than 60% occur only once, and about 10% lies in the top ten. V lost 4 bases and J 8 bases, leaving 20 bases between the germline ends. Germline CDR1 SGHNT, CDR2 YENEEA. There are 15 residues in the CDR3. The data stem from a study of shared clonotypes between healthy human individuals. In the study overall: A donor's plate count was three for CD4 naive and three for CD4 memory; CD8 naive had two and CD8 memory one. Whole-study findings and limits: What naive subsets generally showed was a larger estimated richness than memory subsets showed.

Sequences were obtained from memory CD4+ T cells sorted from blood. Subset in this sample: CD45RA-negative fraction. V and J are TRBV11-3 and TRBJ1-1; TRBD1 might be the D (5 bases). This receptor was taken from a man aged 30 to 45 in good health. Written as DNA, the CDR3 is TGTGCCAGCAGCTCCGGGGCGACAGAAAATATAGAAGCTTTCTTT. This gives the protein CASSSGATENIEAFF.